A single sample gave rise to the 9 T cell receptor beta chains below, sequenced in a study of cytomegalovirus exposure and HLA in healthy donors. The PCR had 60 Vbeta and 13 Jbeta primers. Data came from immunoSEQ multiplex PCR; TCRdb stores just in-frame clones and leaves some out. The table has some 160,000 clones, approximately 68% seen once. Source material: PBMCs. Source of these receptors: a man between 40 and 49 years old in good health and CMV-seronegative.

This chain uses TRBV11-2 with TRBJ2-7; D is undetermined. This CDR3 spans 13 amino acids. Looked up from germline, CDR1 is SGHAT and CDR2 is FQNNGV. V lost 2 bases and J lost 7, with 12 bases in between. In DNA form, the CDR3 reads TGTGCCAGCAGCTTACAAATCCCCGGGGAGCAGTACTTC. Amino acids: CASSLQIPGEQYF.

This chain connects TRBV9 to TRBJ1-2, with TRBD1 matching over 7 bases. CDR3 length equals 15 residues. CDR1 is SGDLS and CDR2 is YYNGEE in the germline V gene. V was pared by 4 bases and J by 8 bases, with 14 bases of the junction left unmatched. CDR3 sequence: CASSTPLGQITGYTF. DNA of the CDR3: TGTGCCAGCAGCACCCCGCTGGGACAGATAACGGGCTACACCTTC.

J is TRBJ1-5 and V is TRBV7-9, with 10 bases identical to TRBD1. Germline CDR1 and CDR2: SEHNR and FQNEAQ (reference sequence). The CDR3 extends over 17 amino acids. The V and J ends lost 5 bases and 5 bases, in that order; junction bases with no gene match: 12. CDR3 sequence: CASSRTGGWAMDQPQHF. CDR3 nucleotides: TGTGCCAGCAGCCGGACAGGGGGATGGGCAATGGATCAGCCCCAGCATTTT.

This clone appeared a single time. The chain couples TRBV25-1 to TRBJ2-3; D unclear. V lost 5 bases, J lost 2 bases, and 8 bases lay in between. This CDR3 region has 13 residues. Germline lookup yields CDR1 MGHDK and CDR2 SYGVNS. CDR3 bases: TGTGCCAGCAGTCGGCAGGCCACAGATACGCAGTATTTT. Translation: CASSRQATDTQYF.

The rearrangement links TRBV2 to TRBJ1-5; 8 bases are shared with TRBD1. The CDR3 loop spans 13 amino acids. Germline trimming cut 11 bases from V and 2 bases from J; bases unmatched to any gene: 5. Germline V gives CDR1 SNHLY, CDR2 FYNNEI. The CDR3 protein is CAYKTGGNQPQHF. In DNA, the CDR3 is TGTGCCTACAAGACAGGGGGCAATCAGCCCCAGCATTTT.

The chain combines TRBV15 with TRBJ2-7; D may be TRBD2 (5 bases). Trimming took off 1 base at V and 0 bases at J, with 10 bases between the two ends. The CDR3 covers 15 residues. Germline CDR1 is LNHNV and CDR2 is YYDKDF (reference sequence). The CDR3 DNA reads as TGTGCCACCAGCAGAGCCCGGGGTCGCTCCTACGAGCAGTACTTC. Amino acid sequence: CATSRARGRSYEQYF.

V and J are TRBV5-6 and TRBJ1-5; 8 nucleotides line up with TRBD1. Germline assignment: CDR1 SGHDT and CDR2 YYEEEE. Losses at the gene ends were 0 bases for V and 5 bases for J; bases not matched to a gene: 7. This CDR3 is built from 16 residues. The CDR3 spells CASSLGTGIGDQPQHF. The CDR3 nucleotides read TGTGCCAGCAGCTTGGGGACAGGGATCGGGGATCAGCCCCAGCATTTT.

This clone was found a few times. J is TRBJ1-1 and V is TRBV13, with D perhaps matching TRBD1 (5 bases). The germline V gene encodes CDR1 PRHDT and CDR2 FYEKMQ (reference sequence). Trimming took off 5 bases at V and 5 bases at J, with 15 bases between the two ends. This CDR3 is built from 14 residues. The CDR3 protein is CASSPGTLRTEAFF. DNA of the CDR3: TGTGCCAGCAGCCCCGGGACTCTTAGGACTGAAGCTTTCTTT.

CDR3 DNA: TGTGCCAGCAGCGCCTACAGGGGACCCCAAGAGACCCAGTACTTC. Protein product: CASSAYRGPQETQYF. The chain uses TRBV5-6 and TRBJ2-5; TRBD1 matches 7 bases. CDR3 length equals 15 residues. CDR1 is SGHDT and CDR2 is YYEEEE in the germline V gene. With 4 bases clipped from V and 1 base from J, the junction kept 7 bases outside the gene matches.